Each of the 22 T cell receptor beta chains below was sequenced from the same sample in a study of response to subunit inactivated influenza vaccine. Each CDR3 protein gets one entry after TCRdb re-called the RT-PCR reads with MiXCR. The table includes hundreds of thousands of distinct CDR3 sequences, 12% detected once. Sample: PBMCs from blood, taken on the day of vaccination. The source of these receptors is a man in his forties or fifties who received an inactivated influenza vaccine.

The chain employs TRBV5-6 and TRBJ2-7; 8 positions match TRBD1. The CDR3 runs to 13 residues. J was trimmed by 6 bases and V by 4 bases; bases with no gene match: 6. Germline V gene lookup returns CDR1 SGHDT and CDR2 YYEEEE. The CDR3 DNA sequence: TGTGCCAGCAGCATAAGACAGGGGATCGAGCAGTACTTC. Encoded protein: CASSIRQGIEQYF.

Many counts were recorded for this clonotype. This chain joins TRBV7-2 and TRBJ2-7; TRBD2 matches 9 bases. Trimming removed 0 bases from V and 0 bases from J; junction bases left unmatched: 0. The CDR3 is 15 amino acids. Germline lookup yields CDR1 SGHTA and CDR2 FQGNSA. The CDR3 DNA sequence: TGTGCCAGCAGCTTAGCTAGCGGGGGCTCCTACGAGCAGTACTTC. Its protein is CASSLASGGSYEQYF.

This clonotype was counted many times. This chain joins TRBV12-3 or TRBV12-4 and TRBJ2-7; maybe TRBD2 (5 bases). The ends were cut back, 0 bases at V and 3 bases at J, with 12 bases in the middle. This CDR3 comprises 15 residues. CDR3 amino acids: CASSLAGRTDYEQYF. The CDR3 bases are TGTGCCAGCAGTTTAGCAGGAAGGACTGACTACGAGCAGTACTTC.

This chain connects TRBV10-3 to TRBJ2-1, with D unresolved. Between the trimmed V and J ends, which lost 10 bases and 1 base, there was a span of 8 bases. Germline V gene data show CDR1 as ENHRY and CDR2 as SYGVKD. This CDR3 has 12 residues. CDR3 in amino acids: CANGISYNEQFF. DNA for the CDR3: TGTGCCAACGGAATTTCCTACAATGAGCAGTTCTTC.

In this sample, this clonotype turned up a few times. J is TRBJ1-2 and V is TRBV10-3; D gene unclear. This CDR3 spans 12 amino acids. Germline V gene lookup returns CDR1 ENHRY and CDR2 SYGVKD. The V end lost 3 bases, the J end lost 5 bases, and 7 bases lay between the germline ends. CDR3 in DNA: TGTGCCATCAGTGATAGTCGATATGGCTACACCTTC. Its translation: CAISDSRYGYTF.

This chain joins TRBV24-1 and TRBJ2-4; D possibly matches TRBD1 or TRBD2 (5 bases each). The CDR3 length is 14 residues. Between the trimmed V and J ends, which lost 0 bases and 8 bases, there was a span of 10 bases. The germline CDR1 and CDR2 sequences are KGHDR and SFDVKD. CDR3 nucleotide sequence: TGTGCCACCAGTGATTTGGGGGACGGGGACATTCAGTACTTC. Amino acids: CATSDLGDGDIQYF.

This clonotype was seen only a few times. The CDR3: CASSLVGESRNSPLHF. CDR3 nucleotides: TGTGCCAGCAGCTTAGTGGGTGAATCGCGCAATTCACCCCTCCACTTT. This rearrangement joins TRBV7-2 to TRBJ1-6, with D unclear. Germline V gene data show CDR1 as SGHTA and CDR2 as FQGNSA. The CDR3 is 16 amino acids. Trimming left V 1 base short and J 7 bases short, with 14 bases between.

The V call is TRBV4-2, the J call TRBJ2-7; 10 bases agree with TRBD2. Germline CDR1 and CDR2: LGHNA and YNFKEQ. Trimming took 0 bases from V and 0 from J; bases not matched to a gene: 5. CDR3 length: 17 residues. DNA for the CDR3: TGTGCCAGCAGCCAAGATCCTAGCGGGGGTAGCTCCTACGAGCAGTACTTC. It translates to CASSQDPSGGSSYEQYF.

V usage is TRBV3-1 and J usage is TRBJ1-1, with 7 bases lining up with TRBD1. The CDR3 has 13 amino acids. V lost 3 bases and J lost 7; bases outside the gene matches: 5. Germline CDR1 is LGHDT and CDR2 is YNNKEL (reference sequence). CDR3 sequence reads: CASSHRGGYEAFF. CDR3 nucleotides: TGTGCCAGCAGCCATAGAGGGGGCTATGAAGCTTTCTTT.

This clonotype was seen repeatedly, ten times or more. The V gene is TRBV20-1, the J gene TRBJ2-1; 14 bases fit TRBD2. This CDR3 comprises 14 residues. CDR1 is DFQATT, CDR2 SNEGSKA, per germline (reference sequence). V trimming: 5 bases; J trimming: 9 bases; junction bases outside the gene matches: 6. CDR3 sequence reads: CSARGTSGGTEQFF. The CDR3 coding sequence is TGCAGTGCTCGTGGGACTAGCGGGGGAACTGAGCAGTTCTTC.

This clonotype was seen a few times. V and J are TRBV20-1 and TRBJ1-5, with D perhaps TRBD1 (5 bases). Trimming took 4 bases from V and 0 from J, leaving 7 bases between them. The germline V gene encodes CDR1 DFQATT and CDR2 SNEGSKA (reference sequence). The CDR3 has 13 residues. In DNA, the CDR3 is TGCAGTGCTATCGGGGGTAGCAATCAGCCCCAGCATTTT. This encodes CSAIGGSNQPQHF.

The V call is TRBV12-3 or TRBV12-4, the J call TRBJ2-3, with 7 bases identical to TRBD1. The CDR3 spans 14 residues. With 0 bases clipped from V and 7 bases from J, the junction kept 4 bases outside the gene matches. Here the CDR3 reads CASSLAGGANTQYF. As DNA, the CDR3 is TGTGCCAGCAGTTTAGCAGGGGGCGCAAATACGCAGTATTTT.

The chain uses TRBV6-2 or TRBV6-3 and TRBJ2-1; 10 bases map to TRBD2. In germline, CDR1 is MNHEY, CDR2 SVGEGT. The CDR3 spans 16 residues. Germline trimming cut 0 bases from V and 5 bases from J; bases unmatched to any gene: 4. The chain's CDR3 is CASSYSSGGANNEQFF. In DNA form, the CDR3 reads TGTGCCAGCAGTTACTCAAGCGGGGGGGCCAACAATGAGCAGTTCTTC.

The chain carries TRBV5-6 and TRBJ2-7; no clear D. The V and J ends lost 3 bases and 1 base respectively, with 11 bases between them. This CDR3 is 14 amino acids long. The germline CDR1 and CDR2 sequences are SGHDT and YYEEEE. Here the CDR3 reads CASSSVDGSYEQYF. CDR3 sequence (DNA): TGTGCCAGCAGCTCGGTGGACGGTTCCTACGAGCAGTACTTC. The full variable domain, with the rest looked up from reference TRBV5-6 and TRBJ2-7, is DAGVTQSPTHLIKTRGQQVTLRCSPKSGHDTVSWYQQALGQGPQFIFQYYEEEERQRGNFPDRFSGHQFPNYSSELNVNALLLGDSALYLCASSSVDGSYEQYFGPGTRLTVT.

The chain has TRBV10-2 and TRBJ2-3; D is unresolved. The germline V and J ends were trimmed by 8 bases and 2 bases, with 14 bases remaining between them. This CDR3 spans 14 amino acids. Germline V gene data show CDR1 as WSHSY and CDR2 as SAAADI. The CDR3 DNA is TGCGCCAGCCGAGCAGGAGAGATCACAGATACGCAGTATTTT. It is translated as CASRAGEITDTQYF.

This clonotype was seen many times. The chain uses TRBV5-1 and TRBJ1-1, with D perhaps TRBD1 (6 bases). This CDR3 comprises 14 residues. Germline values: CDR1 SGHRS, CDR2 YFSETQ. V was clipped by 2 bases and J by 2 bases, with 10 bases between them. CDR3 sequence (DNA): TGCGCCAGCAGCTTCTCAGGGGCTAACACTGAAGCTTTCTTT. Its translation is CASSFSGANTEAFF.

This clonotype was counted ten times or more. The chain uses TRBV10-3 and TRBJ2-6; 9 bases match TRBD1. Losses at the gene ends were 4 bases for V and 1 base for J; bases not matched to a gene: 5. The CDR3 is 17 amino acids. The V gene's germline CDR1 is ENHRY and CDR2 SYGVKD. CDR3 in amino acids: CAISGGQGPSGANVLTF. CDR3 bases: TGTGCCATCAGTGGGGGACAGGGACCATCTGGGGCCAACGTCCTGACTTTC.

The rearrangement uses TRBV5-6 and TRBJ2-2, with D possibly being TRBD2 (5 bases). V dropped 1 base and J dropped 4 bases, with 11 bases sitting between them. CDR1 is SGHDT and CDR2 is YYEEEE in the germline V gene. This CDR3 comprises 15 residues. The CDR3 loop is CASSLTGLSTGELFF. DNA of the CDR3: TGTGCCAGCAGCTTGACGGGATTGAGCACCGGGGAGCTGTTTTTT.

This clonotype was counted ten times or more. The rearrangement joins TRBV20-1 to TRBJ2-7, with 8 bases lining up with TRBD2. The end of the DNA aligns better with TRBJ2-5, so the J call may be wrong. Per the germline V gene, CDR1 is DFQATT and CDR2 is SNEGSKA (reference sequence). The CDR3 spans 14 residues. The CDR3 DNA sequence: TGCAGTGCTAGGCCCCGAACTAGCGGCTCGACCCAGTACTTC. This encodes CSARPRTSGSTQYF.

In its sample, this clonotype was seen a few times. The chain links TRBV5-1 to TRBJ2-7, with D uncertain. Germline V CDR1 and CDR2: SGHRS, YFSETQ. V was cut by 3 bases and J by 6 bases, with 22 bases left in between. The CDR3 is made up of 16 amino acids. The CDR3 DNA reads TGCGCCAGCAGCTCCCCCAATCGAGGCCAAAGTCGCGAGCAGTACTTC. It is translated as CASSSPNRGQSREQYF.

The sample holds a few counts of this clonotype. V usage is TRBV20-1 and J usage is TRBJ1-5; D is unresolved. CDR1 is DFQATT and CDR2 is SNEGSKA in the germline V gene (reference sequence). The V and J ends lost 5 bases and 12 bases respectively, with 11 bases between them. The CDR3 length is 10 residues. CDR3 amino acids: CSAPDLHQHF. Written as DNA, the CDR3 is TGCAGTGCTCCCGATCTTCACCAGCATTTT.

The rearrangement joins TRBV20-1 to TRBJ1-2; no firm D call. The CDR3 runs 14 residues. Germline values: CDR1 DFQATT, CDR2 SNEGSKA (reference sequence). Trimming stripped 1 base from V and 6 bases from J, with 15 bases between. CDR3 protein: CSARVRPVVDGYTF. CDR3 sequence (DNA): TGCAGTGCTAGAGTTCGTCCCGTGGTAGATGGCTACACCTTC.